The 6 T cell receptor beta chains below come from one sample, sequenced in a study of T cell clonality in common variable immunodeficiency. Data came from immunoSEQ multiplex PCR; TCRdb stores just in-frame clones and leaves some out. The sample shows roughly 60,000 clones, none of them appearing just once. The sequencing sample was made of peripheral blood mononuclear cells. The receptors shown here come from a person aged 18 to 75 in good health.

This clone was picked up many times. The sequenced part of the CDR3 DNA is TGTGCCAGCAGTGACCTTCCTGGGGACAGGGGATTCTATGGC. This translates into CASSDLPGDRGFYG. The full CDR3 protein is CASSDLPGDRGFYGYTF. The gene calls are TRBV6-4 and TRBJ1-2; 10 nucleotides align to TRBD1. The CDR3 end falls 3 residues outside the read, so it is completed with the germline J gene. J gave up 4 bases and V 2 bases, and 10 bases lay outside the gene matches. Germline CDR1 is MRHNA and CDR2 is SNTAGT. CDR3 size: 17 residues.

In its sample, this clone was seen many times. The read ends 3 residues shy of where the CDR3 ends; the end is completed using the germline J gene. This chain joins TRBV27 and TRBJ2-1; 8 bases align to TRBD1. The length of the CDR3 is 17 residues. With 1 base clipped from V and 5 bases from J, the junction kept 10 bases outside the gene matches. From germline, CDR1 is MNHEY and CDR2 SMNVEV (reference sequence). The CDR3 loop is CASSLYGLGTGNNEQFF. The sequenced part of the CDR3 DNA is TGTGCCAGCAGTTTATATGGGCTCGGGACAGGCAACAATGAG.

This clone was seen a few times. Sequencing ends 3 residues short of the CDR3 end; the germline J gene provides the rest. This chain connects TRBV7-2 to TRBJ2-3; D is unclear. V lost 5 bases and J lost 6, with 9 bases in between. The CDR3 is 12 amino acids. Germline V gene lookup returns CDR1 SGHTA and CDR2 FQGNSA. The CDR3 here is CASSPLLDTQYF. CDR3 DNA, as far as it was read: TGTGCCAGCAGCCCCCTGTTGGATACG.

This clone was recorded at least ten times. The CDR3 goes on 3 residues after the read ends, and that part is filled in from the germline J gene. The chain couples TRBV18 to TRBJ1-4; D not resolved. The CDR3 consists of 14 residues. The germline V gene encodes CDR1 KGHSH and CDR2 LQKENI. Trimming removed 3 bases from V and 0 bases from J, with 5 bases in between. The CDR3 sequence is CASSPSATNEKLFF. The sequenced part of the CDR3 DNA is TGTGCCAGCTCACCCAGTGCAACTAATGAAAAA. The complete variable domain, with remaining parts taken from reference TRBV18 and TRBJ1-4, reads NAGVMQNPRHLVRRRGQEARLRCSPMKGHSHVYWYRQLPEEGLKFMVYLQKENIIDESGMPKERFSAEFPKEGPSILRIQQVVRGDSAAYFCASSPSATNEKLFFGSGTQLSVL.

This clone was counted at least ten times. The read ends 3 residues before the CDR3 terminus; that terminus is restored from the germline J gene. The chain combines TRBV7-2 with TRBJ2-5; D may be TRBD1 (5 bases). Germline-derived CDR1 and CDR2 are SGHTA and FQGNSA. This CDR3 region has 13 residues. Trimming stripped 4 bases from V and 1 base from J, with 7 bases between. CDR3 bases read: TGTGCCAGCAGCTACAGGACCCAAGAGACC. It encodes CASSYRTQET. The full-length CDR3 reads as CASSYRTQETQYF.

This clone was counted many times. The CDR3 protein is CTKNQPQHF. The CDR3 bases that were read are TGCACCAAAAATCAGCCC. This chain links TRBV20-1 with TRBJ1-5; D is undetermined. Coverage ceases 3 residues before the CDR3 finishes, and the germline J gene fills in the end. Looked up from germline, CDR1 is DFQATT and CDR2 is SNEGSKA (reference sequence). The CDR3 totals 9 residues.